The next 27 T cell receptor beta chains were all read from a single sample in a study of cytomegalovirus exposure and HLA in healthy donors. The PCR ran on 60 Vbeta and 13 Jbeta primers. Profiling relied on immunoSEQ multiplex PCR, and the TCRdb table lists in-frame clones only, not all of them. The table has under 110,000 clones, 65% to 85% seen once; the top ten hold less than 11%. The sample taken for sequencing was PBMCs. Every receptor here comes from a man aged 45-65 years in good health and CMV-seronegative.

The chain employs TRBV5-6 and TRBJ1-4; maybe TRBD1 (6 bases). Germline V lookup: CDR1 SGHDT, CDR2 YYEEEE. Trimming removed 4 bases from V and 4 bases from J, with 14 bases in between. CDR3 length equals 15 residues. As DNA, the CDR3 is TGTGCCAGCAGCCAACAGGGATTGGGTAATGAAAAACTGTTTTTT. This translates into CASSQQGLGNEKLFF.

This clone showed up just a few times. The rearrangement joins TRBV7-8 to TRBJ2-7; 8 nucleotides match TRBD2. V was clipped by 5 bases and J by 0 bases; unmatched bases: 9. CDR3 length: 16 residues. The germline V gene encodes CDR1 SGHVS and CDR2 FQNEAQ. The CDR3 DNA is TGTGCCAGCAGCCCAACTAGCGGTGGGGTCTCCTACGAGCAGTACTTC. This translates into CASSPTSGGVSYEQYF.

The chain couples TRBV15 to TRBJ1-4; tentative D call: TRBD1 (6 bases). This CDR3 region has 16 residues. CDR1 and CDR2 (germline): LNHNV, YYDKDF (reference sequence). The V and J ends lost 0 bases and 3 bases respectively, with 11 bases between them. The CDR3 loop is CATSRELGAANEKLFF. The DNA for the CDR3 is TGTGCCACCAGCAGAGAGCTGGGGGCGGCTAATGAAAAACTGTTTTTT.

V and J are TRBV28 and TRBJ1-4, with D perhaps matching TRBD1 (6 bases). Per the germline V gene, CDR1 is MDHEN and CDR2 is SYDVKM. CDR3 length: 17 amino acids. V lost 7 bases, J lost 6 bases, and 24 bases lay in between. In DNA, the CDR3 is TGTGCCAGCATCCGTGGCAGGGGATGGGTGCAGGATGAAAAACTGTTTTTT. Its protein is CASIRGRGWVQDEKLFF.

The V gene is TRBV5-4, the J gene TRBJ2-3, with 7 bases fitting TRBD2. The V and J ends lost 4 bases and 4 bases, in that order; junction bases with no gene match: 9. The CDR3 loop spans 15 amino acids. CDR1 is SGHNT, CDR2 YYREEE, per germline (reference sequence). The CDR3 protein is CASSTGLVDSDTQYF. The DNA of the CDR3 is TGTGCCAGCAGCACCGGACTAGTAGATTCAGATACGCAGTATTTT.

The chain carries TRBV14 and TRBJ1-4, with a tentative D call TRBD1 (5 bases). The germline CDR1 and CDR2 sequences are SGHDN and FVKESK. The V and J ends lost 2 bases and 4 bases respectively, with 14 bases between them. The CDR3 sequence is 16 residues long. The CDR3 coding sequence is TGTGCCAGCAGCCAACGATGGGGGGACGGTAATGAAAAACTGTTTTTT. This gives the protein CASSQRWGDGNEKLFF.

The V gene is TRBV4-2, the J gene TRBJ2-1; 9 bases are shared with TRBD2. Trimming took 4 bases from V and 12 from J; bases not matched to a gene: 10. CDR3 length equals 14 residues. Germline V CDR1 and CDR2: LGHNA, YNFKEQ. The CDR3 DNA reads TGTGCCAGCAGCCCCGGGACTAGCACCCGCAGGCAGTTCTTC. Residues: CASSPGTSTRRQFF.

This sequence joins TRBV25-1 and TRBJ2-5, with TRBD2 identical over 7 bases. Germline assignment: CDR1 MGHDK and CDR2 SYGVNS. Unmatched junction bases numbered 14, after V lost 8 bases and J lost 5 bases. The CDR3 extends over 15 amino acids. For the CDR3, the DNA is TGTGCCAGCTCCCCTCCCGGGACTACTCGCGAGACCCAGTACTTC. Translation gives CASSPPGTTRETQYF.

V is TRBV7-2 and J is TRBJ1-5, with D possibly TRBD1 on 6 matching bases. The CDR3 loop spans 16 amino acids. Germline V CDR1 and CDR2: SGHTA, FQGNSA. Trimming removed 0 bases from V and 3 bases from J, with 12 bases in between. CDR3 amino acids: CASSLAGGLPNQPQHF. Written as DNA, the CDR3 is TGTGCCAGCAGCTTAGCGGGGGGGCTTCCCAATCAGCCCCAGCATTTT.

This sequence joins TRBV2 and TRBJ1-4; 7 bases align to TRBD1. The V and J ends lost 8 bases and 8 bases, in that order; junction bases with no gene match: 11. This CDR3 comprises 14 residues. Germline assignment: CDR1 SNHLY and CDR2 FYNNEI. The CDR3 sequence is CASAGRGGHEKLFF. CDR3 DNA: TGTGCCAGCGCCGGGAGAGGGGGCCACGAAAAACTGTTTTTT. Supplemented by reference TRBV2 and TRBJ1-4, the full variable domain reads EPEVTQTPSHQVTQMGQEVILRCVPISNHLYFYWYRQILGQKVEFLVSFYNNEISEKSEIFDDQFSVERPDGSNFTLKIRSTKLEDSAMYFCASAGRGGHEKLFFGSGTQLSVL.

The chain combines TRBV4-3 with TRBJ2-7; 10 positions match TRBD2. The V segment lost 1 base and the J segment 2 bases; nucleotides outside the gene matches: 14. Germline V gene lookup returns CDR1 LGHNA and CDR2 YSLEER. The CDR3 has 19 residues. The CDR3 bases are TGCGCCAGCAGCCAAGGACAGGGGTTAGCGGGAGGTCGACCCTACGAGCAGTACTTC. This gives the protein CASSQGQGLAGGRPYEQYF.

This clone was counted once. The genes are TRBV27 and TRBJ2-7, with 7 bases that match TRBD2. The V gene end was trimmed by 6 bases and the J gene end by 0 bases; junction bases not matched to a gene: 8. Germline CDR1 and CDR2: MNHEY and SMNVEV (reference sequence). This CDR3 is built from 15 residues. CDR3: CASSRQGGSSYEQYF. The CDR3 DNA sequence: TGTGCCAGCAGCCGGCAGGGCGGGAGCTCCTACGAGCAGTACTTC.

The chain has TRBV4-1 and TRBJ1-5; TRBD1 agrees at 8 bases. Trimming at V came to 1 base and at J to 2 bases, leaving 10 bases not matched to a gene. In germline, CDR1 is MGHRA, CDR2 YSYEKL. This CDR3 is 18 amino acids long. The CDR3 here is CASSQVDRAARGNQPQHF. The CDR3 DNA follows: TGCGCCAGCAGCCAAGTGGACAGGGCCGCGAGGGGCAATCAGCCCCAGCATTTT.

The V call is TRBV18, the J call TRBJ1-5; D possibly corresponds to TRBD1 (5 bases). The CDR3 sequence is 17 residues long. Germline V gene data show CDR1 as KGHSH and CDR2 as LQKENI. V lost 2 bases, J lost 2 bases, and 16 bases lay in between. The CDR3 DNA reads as TGTGCCAGCTCACCATCCCGGGGGACGGGGGGCAATCAGCCCCAGCATTTT. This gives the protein CASSPSRGTGGNQPQHF.

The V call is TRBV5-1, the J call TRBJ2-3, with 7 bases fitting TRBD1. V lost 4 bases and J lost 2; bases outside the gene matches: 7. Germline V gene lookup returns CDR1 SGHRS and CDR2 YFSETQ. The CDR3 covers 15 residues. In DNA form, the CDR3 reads TGCGCCAGCAGCCCGGGACAGCTATTCACAGATACGCAGTATTTT. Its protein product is CASSPGQLFTDTQYF. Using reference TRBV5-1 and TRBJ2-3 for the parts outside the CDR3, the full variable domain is KAGVTQTPRYLIKTRGQQVTLSCSPISGHRSVSWYQQTPGQGLQFLFEYFSETQRNKGNFPGRFSGRQFSNSRSEMNVSTLELGDSALYLCASSPGQLFTDTQYFGPGTRLTVL.

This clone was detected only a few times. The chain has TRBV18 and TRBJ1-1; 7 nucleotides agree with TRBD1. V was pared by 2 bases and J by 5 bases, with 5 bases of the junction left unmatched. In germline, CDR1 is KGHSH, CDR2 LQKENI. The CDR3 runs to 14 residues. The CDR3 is CASSPEGAVTEAFF. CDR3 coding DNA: TGTGCCAGCTCACCAGAGGGGGCCGTTACTGAAGCTTTCTTT.

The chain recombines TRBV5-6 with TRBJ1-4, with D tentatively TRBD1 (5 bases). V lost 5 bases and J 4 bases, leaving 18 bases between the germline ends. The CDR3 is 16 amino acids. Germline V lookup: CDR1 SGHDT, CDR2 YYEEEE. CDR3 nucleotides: TGTGCCAGCAGACGGGACGTAGCGGGCCTTAATGAAAAACTGTTTTTT. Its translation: CASRRDVAGLNEKLFF.

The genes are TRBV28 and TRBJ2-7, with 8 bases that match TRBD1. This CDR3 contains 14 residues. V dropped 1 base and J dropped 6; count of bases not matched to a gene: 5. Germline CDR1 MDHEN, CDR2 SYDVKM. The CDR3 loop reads CASSLYQGASEQYF. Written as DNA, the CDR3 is TGTGCCAGCAGTTTATATCAGGGGGCAAGCGAGCAGTACTTC.

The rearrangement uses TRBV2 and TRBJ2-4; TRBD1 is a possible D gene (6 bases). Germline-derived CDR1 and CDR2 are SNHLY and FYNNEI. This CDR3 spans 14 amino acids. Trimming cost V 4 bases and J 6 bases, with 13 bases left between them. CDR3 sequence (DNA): TGTGCCAGCAGTGGAGAACCCAGGGGAAACATTCAGTACTTC. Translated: CASSGEPRGNIQYF.

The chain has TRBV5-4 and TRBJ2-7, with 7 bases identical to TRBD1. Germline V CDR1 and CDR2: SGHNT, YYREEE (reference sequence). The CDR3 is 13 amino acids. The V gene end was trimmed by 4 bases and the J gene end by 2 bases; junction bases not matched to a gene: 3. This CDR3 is CASSMGQTYEQYF. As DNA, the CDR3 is TGTGCCAGCAGCATGGGACAGACCTACGAGCAGTACTTC. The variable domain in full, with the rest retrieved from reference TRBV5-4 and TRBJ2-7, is ETGVTQSPTHLIKTRGQQVTLRCSSQSGHNTVSWYQQALGQGPQFIFQYYREEENGRGNFPPRFSGLQFPNYSSELNVNALELDDSALYLCASSMGQTYEQYFGPGTRLTVT.

CDR3 loop: CASSSLRDRSTDTQYF. CDR3 nucleotides: TGCGCCAGCAGCTCACTTAGGGACAGGAGCACAGATACGCAGTATTTT. V gene TRBV5-1 combines with J gene TRBJ2-3, with 8 positions matching TRBD1. This CDR3 is 16 amino acids long. Looked up from germline, CDR1 is SGHRS and CDR2 is YFSETQ. The ends lost 3 bases at V and 0 bases at J; junction bases unmatched: 6.

The CDR3 nucleotides read TGTGCCAGCAGTGAGGCAGTGGGCAATCAGCCCCAGCATTTT. As protein: CASSEAVGNQPQHF. The rearrangement uses TRBV2 and TRBJ1-5; D is ambiguous. CDR3 length equals 14 residues. V gave up 3 bases and J gave up 2 bases, with 8 bases separating them. CDR1 is SNHLY and CDR2 is FYNNEI in the germline V gene.

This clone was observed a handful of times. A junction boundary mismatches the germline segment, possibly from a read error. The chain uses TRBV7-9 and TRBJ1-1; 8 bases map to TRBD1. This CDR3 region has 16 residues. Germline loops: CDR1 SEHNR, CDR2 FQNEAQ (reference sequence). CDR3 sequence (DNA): TGTTCCAGCAGCATTAGCCCAGGGGGCATGAACACTGAAGCTTTCTTT. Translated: CSSSISPGGMNTEAFF. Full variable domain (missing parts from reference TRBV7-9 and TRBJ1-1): DTGVSQNPRHKITKRGQNVTFRCDPISEHNRLYWYRQTLGQGPEFLTYFQNEAQLEKSRLLSDRFSAERPKGSFSTLEIQRTEQGDSAMYLCSSSISPGGMNTEAFFGQGTRLTVV.

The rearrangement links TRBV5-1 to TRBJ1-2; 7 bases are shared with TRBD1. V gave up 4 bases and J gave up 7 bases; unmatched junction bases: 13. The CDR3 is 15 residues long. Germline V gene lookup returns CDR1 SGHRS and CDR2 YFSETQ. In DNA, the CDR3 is TGCGCCAGCAGCCTCGACAGGGCCGCTTCTCGTGGCTACACCTTC. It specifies CASSLDRAASRGYTF. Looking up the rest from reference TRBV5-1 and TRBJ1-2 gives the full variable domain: KAGVTQTPRYLIKTRGQQVTLSCSPISGHRSVSWYQQTPGQGLQFLFEYFSETQRNKGNFPGRFSGRQFSNSRSEMNVSTLELGDSALYLCASSLDRAASRGYTFGSGTRLTVV.

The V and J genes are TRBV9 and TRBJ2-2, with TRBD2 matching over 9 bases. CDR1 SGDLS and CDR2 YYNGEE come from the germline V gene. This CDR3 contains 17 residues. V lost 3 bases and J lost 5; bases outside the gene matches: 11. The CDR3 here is CASSALISGRKTGELFF. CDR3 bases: TGTGCCAGCAGCGCCCTAATTAGCGGGAGAAAAACCGGGGAGCTGTTTTTT.

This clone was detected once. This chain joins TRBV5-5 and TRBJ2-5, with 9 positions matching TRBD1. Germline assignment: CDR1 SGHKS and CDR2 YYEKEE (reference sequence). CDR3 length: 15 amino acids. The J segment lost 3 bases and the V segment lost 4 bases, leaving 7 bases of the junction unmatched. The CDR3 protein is CASSPYRGREETQYF. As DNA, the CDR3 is TGTGCCAGCAGCCCGTACAGGGGGCGAGAAGAGACCCAGTACTTC.

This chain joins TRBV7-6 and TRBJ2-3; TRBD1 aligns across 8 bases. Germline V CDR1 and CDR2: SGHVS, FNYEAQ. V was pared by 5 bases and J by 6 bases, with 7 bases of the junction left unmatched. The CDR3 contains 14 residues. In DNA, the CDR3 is TGTGCCAGCAGCCTCGGACAGGGACCCGATACGCAGTATTTT. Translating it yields CASSLGQGPDTQYF. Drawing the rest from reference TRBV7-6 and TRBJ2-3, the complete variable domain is GAGVSQSPRYKVTKRGQDVALRCDPISGHVSLYWYRQALGQGPEFLTYFNYEAQQDKSGLPNDRFSAERPEGSISTLTIQRTEQRDSAMYRCASSLGQGPDTQYFGPGTRLTVL.